A single sample gave rise to the 4 T cell receptor beta chains below, sequenced in a study of identical twins. TCRdb called the 5' RACE reads again in MiXCR, with one record for every CDR3 protein. Among 250,000 or so distinct CDR3 sequences listed, about 9% were seen once. The same data also went into a second study, on yellow fever vaccine responses in identical twins.

Sequenced input: CD8+ T cells sorted from blood. Source of these receptors: a woman between 18 and 29 years old in good health.

This clonotype was observed a few times. This chain joins TRBV12-3 or TRBV12-4 and TRBJ2-3, with TRBD2 matching 8 bases. V shed 5 bases and J 3 bases; nucleotides not matched to a gene: 10. The CDR3 runs to 16 residues. The CDR3 DNA is TGTGCCAGCAGTGGTACCGGGACTAGTCCAACAGATACGCAGTATTTT. Residues: CASSGTGTSPTDTQYF.

This clonotype has ten or more counts. The genes are TRBV24-1 and TRBJ2-1; D unresolved. CDR3 length: 12 amino acids. The germline CDR1 and CDR2 sequences are KGHDR and SFDVKD. Trimming shortened V by 8 bases and J by 4 bases, and 8 bases separated the two germline ends. CDR3 region: CATKSVYNEQFF. The CDR3 bases are TGTGCCACCAAGTCTGTTTACAATGAGCAGTTCTTC.

V is TRBV29-1 and J is TRBJ2-2; the match to TRBD1 covers 7 bases. This CDR3 region has 15 residues. The junction had 8 bases not matched to a gene; V was cut back by 3 bases and J by 4 bases. CDR1 SQVTM and CDR2 ANQGSEA come from the germline V gene. The CDR3 protein is CSVERWDSPTGELFF. CDR3 in DNA: TGCAGCGTTGAGAGATGGGACAGTCCCACCGGGGAGCTGTTTTTT.

The gene calls are TRBV6-1 and TRBJ2-2; 7 nucleotides align to TRBD1. The CDR3 sequence is 15 residues long. Germline CDR1 and CDR2: MNHNS and SASEGT. Trimming took 6 bases from V and 0 from J; bases not matched to a gene: 4. The DNA for the CDR3 is TGTGCCAGCAGCCACACAGGGGCGAACACCGGGGAGCTGTTTTTT. Amino acids: CASSHTGANTGELFF.